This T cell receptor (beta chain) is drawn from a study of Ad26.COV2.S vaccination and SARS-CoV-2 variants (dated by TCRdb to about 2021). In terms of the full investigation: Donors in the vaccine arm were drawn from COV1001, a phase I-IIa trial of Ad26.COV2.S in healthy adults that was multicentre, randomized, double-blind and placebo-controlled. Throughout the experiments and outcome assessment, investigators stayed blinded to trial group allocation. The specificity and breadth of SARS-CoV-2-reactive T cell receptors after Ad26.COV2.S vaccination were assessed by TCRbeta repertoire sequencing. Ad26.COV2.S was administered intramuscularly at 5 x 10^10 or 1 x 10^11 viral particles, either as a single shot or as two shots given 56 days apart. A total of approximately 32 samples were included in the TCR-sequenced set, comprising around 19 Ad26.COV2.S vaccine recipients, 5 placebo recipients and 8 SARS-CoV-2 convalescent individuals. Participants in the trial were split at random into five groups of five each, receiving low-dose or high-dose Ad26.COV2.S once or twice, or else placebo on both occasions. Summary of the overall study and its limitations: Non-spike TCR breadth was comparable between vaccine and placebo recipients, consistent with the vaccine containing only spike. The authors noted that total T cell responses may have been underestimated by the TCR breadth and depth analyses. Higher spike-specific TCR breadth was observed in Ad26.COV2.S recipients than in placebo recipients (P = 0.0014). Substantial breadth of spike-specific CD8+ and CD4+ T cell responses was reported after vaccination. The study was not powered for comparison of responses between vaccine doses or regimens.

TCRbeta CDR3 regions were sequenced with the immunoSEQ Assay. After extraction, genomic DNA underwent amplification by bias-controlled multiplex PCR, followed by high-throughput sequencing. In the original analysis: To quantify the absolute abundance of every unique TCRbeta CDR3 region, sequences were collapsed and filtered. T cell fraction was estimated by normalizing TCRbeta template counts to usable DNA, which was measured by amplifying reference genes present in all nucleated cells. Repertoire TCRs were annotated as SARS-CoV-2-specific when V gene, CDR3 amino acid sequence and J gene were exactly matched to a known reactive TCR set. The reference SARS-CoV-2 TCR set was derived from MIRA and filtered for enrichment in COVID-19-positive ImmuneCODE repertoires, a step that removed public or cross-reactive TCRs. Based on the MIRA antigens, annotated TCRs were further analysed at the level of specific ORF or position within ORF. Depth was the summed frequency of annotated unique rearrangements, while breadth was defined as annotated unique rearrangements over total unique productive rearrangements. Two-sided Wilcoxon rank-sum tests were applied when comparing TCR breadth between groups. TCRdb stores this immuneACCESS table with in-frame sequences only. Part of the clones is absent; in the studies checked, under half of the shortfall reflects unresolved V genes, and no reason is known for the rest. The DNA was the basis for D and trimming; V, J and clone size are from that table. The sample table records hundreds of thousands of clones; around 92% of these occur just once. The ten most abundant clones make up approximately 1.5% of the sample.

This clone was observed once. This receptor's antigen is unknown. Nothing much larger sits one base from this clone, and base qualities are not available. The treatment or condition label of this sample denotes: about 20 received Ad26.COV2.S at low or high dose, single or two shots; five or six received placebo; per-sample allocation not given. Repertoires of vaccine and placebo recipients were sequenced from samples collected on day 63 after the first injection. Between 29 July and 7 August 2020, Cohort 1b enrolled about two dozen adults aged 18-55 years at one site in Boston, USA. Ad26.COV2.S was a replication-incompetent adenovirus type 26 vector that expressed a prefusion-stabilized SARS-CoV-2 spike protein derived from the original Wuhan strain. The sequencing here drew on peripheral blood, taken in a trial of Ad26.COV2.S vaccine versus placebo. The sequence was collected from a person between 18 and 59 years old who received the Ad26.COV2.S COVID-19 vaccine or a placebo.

CDR3 region: CASSYRNNYGYTF. In nucleotides, the sequence is TGTGCCAGCAGTTACAGGAATAACTATGGCTACACCTTC. Here the chain combines TRBV6-5 and TRBJ1-2; no confident D gene assignment can be made. The CDR3 spans 13 residues, from the cysteine through the phenylalanine. Only the CDR3 part of the read is kept: 39 bases, read in frame from the first base. Cut back by 2 bases and 1 base, the V and J ends lie 5 bases apart. The germline V gene gives CDR1 as MNHEY and CDR2 as SVGAGI.